This TCR beta chain was captured by sequencing in a study of shared clonotypes between healthy human individuals. Study observations and caveats: The study sampled only blood, and tissue repertoires likely differ.

The V end was cut by 6 bases, the J end by 4 bases, with 15 bases between. The CDR3 is 14 residues long. Germline loops: CDR1 LNHDA, CDR2 SQIVND (reference sequence). Genomic DNA of every subset was divided equally among multiple immunoSEQ plates. Sequencing was performed with immunoSEQ multiplex PCR; in TCRdb, only in-frame clones are kept and a portion is missing. The data show over a million clones, with more than 75% seen just once and roughly 0.55% held by the top ten. About this clone itself: No antigen is known for it.

The genes are TRBV19 and TRBJ1-1; D unresolved. The source is a man between 18 and 29 years old in good health. Some clones in this sample may be carry-over from other donors' samples. Sample: memory CD4+ T cells from PBMCs. Subset noted: CD45RA-negative fraction. CDR3 DNA: TGTGCCAGTAGGCCCGTAACGGTGAGCACTGAAGCTTTCTTT. It yields the protein CASRPVTVSTEAFF. Filled out from reference TRBV19 and TRBJ1-1, the complete variable domain reads DGGITQSPKYLFRKEGQNVTLSCEQNLNHDAMYWYRQDPGQGLRLIYYSQIVNDFQKGDIAEGYSVSREKKESFPLTVTSAQKNPTAFYLCASRPVTVSTEAFFGQGTRLTVV.